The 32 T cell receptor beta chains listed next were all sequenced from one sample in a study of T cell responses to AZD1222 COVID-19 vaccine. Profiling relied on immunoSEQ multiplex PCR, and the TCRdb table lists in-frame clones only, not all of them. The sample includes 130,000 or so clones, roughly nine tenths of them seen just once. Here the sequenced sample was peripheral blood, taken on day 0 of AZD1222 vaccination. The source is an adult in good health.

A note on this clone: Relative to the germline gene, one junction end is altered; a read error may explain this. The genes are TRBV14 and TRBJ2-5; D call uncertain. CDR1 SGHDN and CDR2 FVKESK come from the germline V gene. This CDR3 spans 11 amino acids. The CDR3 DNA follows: TGTGCCAGCAGCCAAGAAGATACCCAGTACTTC. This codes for CASSQEDTQYF.

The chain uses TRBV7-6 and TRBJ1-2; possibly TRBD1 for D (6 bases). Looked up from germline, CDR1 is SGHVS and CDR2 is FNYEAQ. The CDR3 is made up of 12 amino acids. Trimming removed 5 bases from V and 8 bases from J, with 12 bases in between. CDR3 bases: TGTGCCAGCAGCCCCGCGAGGGGGGGCTACACCTTC. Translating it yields CASSPARGGYTF.

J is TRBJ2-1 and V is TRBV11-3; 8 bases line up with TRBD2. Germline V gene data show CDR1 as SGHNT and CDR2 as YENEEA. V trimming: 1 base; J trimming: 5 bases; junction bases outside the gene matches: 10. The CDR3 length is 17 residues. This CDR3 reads CASSLGGGTSGNNEQFF. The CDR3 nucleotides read TGTGCCAGCAGCTTAGGGGGGGGCACTAGCGGCAACAATGAGCAGTTCTTC.

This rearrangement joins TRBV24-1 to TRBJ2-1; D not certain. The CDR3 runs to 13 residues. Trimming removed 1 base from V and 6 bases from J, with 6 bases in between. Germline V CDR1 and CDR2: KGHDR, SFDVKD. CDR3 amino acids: CATSDFKGNEQFF. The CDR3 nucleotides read TGTGCCACCAGTGATTTTAAGGGCAATGAGCAGTTCTTC.

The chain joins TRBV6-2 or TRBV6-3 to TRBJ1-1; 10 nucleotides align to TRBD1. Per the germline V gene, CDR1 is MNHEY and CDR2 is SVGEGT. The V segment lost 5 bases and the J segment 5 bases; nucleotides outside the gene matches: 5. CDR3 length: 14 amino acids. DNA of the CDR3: TGTGCCAGCAGTACGGGACAGGGGATAACTGAAGCTTTCTTT. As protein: CASSTGQGITEAFF.

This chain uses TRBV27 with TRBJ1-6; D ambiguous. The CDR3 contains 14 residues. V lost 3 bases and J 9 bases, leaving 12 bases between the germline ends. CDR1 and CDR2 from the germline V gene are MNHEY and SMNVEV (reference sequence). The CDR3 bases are TGTGCCAGCAGTTTGGGATCAAGGAGTTCACCCCTCCACTTT. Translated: CASSLGSRSSPLHF.

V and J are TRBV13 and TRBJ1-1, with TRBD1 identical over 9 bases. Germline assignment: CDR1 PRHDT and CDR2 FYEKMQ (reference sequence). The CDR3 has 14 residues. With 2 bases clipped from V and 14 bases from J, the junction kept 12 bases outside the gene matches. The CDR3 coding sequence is TGTGCCAGCAGCTTATCGGGCCGACAGGGGGGGAGCTTCTTT. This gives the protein CASSLSGRQGGSFF.

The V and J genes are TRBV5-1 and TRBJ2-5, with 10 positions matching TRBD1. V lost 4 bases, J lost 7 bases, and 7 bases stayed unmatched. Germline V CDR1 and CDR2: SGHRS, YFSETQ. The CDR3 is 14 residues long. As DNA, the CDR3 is TGCGCCAGCAGCCCAGGACAGGGGGACGGGACCCAGTACTTC. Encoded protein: CASSPGQGDGTQYF.

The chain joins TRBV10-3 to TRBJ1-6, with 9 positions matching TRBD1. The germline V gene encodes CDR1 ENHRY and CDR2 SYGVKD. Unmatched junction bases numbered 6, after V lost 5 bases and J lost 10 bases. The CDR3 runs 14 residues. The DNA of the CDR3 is TGTGCCATCAGTCAGGGACAGGGAGACTCACCCCTCCACTTT. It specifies CAISQGQGDSPLHF.

The CDR3 DNA is TGTGCCAGCAGCCGTGGGACTAGTAGCGAGCAGTACTTC. This gives the protein CASSRGTSSEQYF. The chain employs TRBV7-7 and TRBJ2-7; 8 nucleotides match TRBD2. Germline CDR1 reads SSHAT; CDR2 reads FNYEAQ (reference sequence). Trimming at V came to 5 bases and at J to 6 bases, leaving 6 bases not matched to a gene. The CDR3 sequence is 13 residues long.

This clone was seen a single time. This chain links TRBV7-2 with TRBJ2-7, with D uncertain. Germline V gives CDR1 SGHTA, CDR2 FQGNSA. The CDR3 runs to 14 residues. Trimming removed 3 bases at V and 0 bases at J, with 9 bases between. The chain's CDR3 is CASSFASDSYEQYF. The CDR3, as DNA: TGTGCCAGCAGCTTTGCCTCAGACTCCTACGAGCAGTACTTC.

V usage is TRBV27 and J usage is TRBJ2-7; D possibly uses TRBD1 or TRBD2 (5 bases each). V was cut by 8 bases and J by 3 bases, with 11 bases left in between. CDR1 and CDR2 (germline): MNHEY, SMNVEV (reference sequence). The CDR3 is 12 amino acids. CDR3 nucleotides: TGTGCCAGCGGTGGGGGTTTCTACGAGCAGTACTTC. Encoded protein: CASGGGFYEQYF.

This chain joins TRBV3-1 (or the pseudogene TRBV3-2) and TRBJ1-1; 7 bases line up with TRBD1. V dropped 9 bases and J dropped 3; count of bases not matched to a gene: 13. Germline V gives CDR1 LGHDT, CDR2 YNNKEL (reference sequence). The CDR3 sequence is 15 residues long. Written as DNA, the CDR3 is TGTGCCAGTCGGCAGGGACTCAGGGGGGACACTGAAGCTTTCTTT. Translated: CASRQGLRGDTEAFF.

The CDR3 is CASSLVSGTANTGELFF. The CDR3 nucleotides are TGTGCCAGCAGCTTAGTAAGTGGGACAGCGAACACCGGGGAGCTGTTTTTT. This rearrangement joins TRBV7-2 to TRBJ2-2; 7 positions agree with TRBD1. V was clipped by 1 base and J by 0 bases; unmatched bases: 5. Germline CDR1 SGHTA, CDR2 FQGNSA. The CDR3 consists of 17 residues.

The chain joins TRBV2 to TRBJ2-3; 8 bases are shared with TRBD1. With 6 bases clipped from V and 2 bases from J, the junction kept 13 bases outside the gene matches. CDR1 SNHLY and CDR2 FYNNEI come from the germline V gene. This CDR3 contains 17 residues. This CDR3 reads CASSPLARGRSTDTQYF. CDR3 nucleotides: TGTGCCAGCAGCCCCTTGGCCAGGGGGCGATCCACAGATACGCAGTATTTT.

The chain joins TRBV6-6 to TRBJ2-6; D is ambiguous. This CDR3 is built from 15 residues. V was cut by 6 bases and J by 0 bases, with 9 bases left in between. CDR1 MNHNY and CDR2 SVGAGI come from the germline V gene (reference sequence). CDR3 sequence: CASRLGHSGANVLTF. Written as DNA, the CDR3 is TGTGCCAGCAGGCTTGGCCACTCTGGGGCCAACGTCCTGACTTTC.

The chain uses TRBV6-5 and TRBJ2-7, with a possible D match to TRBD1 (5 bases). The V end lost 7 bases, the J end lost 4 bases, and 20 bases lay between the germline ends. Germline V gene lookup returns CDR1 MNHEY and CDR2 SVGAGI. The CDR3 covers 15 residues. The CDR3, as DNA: TGTGCCAGCACGGCCAGCCTGGGGCAGTTTTACGAGCAGTACTTC. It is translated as CASTASLGQFYEQYF.

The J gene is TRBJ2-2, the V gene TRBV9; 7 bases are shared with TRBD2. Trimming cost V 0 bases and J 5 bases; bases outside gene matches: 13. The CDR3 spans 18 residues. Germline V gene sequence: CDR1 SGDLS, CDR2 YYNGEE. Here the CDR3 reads CASSVAPPAGEETGELFF. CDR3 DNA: TGTGCCAGCAGCGTAGCCCCCCCGGCGGGAGAGGAAACCGGGGAGCTGTTTTTT.

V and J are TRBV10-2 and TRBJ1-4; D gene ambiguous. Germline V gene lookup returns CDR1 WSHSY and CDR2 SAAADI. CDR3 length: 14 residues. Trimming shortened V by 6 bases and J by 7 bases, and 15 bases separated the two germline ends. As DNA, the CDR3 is TGCGCCAGCAGCGAGGTCGGTCCGGGTGAAAAACTGTTTTTT. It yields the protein CASSEVGPGEKLFF.

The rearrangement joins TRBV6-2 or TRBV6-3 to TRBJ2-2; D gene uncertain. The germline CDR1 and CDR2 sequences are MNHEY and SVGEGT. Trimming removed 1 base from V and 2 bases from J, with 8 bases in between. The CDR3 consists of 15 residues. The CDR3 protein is CASSYLQSNTGELFF. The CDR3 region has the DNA TGTGCCAGCAGTTACTTACAGTCAAACACCGGGGAGCTGTTTTTT.

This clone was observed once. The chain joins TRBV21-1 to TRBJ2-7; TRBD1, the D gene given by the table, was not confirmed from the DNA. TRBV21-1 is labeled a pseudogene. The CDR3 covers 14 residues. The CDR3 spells CASSRGQRLYEQYF. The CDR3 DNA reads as TGTGCCAGCAGCAGAGGACAGCGACTCTACGAGCAGTACTTC.

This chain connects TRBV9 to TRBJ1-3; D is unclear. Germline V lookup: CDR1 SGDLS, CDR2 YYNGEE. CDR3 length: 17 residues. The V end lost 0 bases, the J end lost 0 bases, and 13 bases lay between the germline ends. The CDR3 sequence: CASSVARSQSSGNTIYF. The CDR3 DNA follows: TGTGCCAGCAGCGTAGCACGGTCCCAGAGCTCTGGAAACACCATATATTTT.

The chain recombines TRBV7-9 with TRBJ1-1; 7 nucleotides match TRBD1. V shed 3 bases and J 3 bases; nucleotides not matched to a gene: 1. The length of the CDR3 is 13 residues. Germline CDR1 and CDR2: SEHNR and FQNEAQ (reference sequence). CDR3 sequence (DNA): TGTGCCAGCAGCTTTACAGGGGACACTGAAGCTTTCTTT. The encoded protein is CASSFTGDTEAFF.

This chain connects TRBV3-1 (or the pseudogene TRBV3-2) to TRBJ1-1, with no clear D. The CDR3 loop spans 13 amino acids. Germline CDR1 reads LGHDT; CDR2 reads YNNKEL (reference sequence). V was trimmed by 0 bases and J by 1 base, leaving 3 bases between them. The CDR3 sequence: CASSQEENTEAFF. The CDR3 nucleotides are TGTGCCAGCAGCCAAGAAGAGAACACTGAAGCTTTCTTT.

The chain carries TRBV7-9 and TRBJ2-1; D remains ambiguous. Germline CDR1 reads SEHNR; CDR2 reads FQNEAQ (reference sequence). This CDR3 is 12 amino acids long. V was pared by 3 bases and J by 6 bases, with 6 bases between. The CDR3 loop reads CASSFSGNEQFF. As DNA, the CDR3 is TGTGCCAGCAGCTTTAGTGGCAATGAGCAGTTCTTC.

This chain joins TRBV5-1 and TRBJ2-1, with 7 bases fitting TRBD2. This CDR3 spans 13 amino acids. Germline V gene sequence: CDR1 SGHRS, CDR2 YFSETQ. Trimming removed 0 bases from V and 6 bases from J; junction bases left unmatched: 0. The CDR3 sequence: CASSLAGGNEQFF. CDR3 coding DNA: TGCGCCAGCAGCTTGGCGGGGGGCAATGAGCAGTTCTTC.

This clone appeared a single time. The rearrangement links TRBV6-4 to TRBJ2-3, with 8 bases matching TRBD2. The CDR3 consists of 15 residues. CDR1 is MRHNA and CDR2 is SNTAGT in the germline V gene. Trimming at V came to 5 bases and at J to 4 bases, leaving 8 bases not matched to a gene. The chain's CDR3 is CASSLSGGHSDTQYF. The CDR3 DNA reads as TGTGCCAGCAGTCTCAGCGGGGGCCATTCAGATACGCAGTATTTT.

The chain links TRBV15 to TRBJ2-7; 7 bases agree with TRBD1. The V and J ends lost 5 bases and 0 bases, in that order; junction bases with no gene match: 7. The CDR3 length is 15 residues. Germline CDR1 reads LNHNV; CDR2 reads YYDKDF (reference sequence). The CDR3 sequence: CATSGGQDNSYEQYF. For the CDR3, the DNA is TGTGCCACCAGCGGAGGACAGGATAACTCCTACGAGCAGTACTTC.

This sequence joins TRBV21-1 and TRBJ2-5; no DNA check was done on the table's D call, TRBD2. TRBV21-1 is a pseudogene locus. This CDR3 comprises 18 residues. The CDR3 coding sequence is TGTGCCAGCAGCAAAGCCCGGTTTCTAGCGGGGGGGTATGTGACCCAGTACTTC. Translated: CASSKARFLAGGYVTQYF.

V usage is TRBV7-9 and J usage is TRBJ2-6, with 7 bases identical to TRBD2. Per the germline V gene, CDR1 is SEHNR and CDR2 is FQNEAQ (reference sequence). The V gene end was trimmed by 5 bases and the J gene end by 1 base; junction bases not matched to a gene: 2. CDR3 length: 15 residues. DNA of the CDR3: TGTGCCAGCAGCCACGGGAGGTCTGGGGCCAACGTCCTGACTTTC. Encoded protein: CASSHGRSGANVLTF.

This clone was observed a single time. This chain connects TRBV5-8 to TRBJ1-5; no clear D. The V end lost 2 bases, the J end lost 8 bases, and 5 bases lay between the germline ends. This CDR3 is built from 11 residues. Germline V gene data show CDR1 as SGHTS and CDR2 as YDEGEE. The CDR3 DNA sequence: TGTGCCAGCAGCTTAAGGGAGCCCCAGCATTTT. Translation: CASSLREPQHF.

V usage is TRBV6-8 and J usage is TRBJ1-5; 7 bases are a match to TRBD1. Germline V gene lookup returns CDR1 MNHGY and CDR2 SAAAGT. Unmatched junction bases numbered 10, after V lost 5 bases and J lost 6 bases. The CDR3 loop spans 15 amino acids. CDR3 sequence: CASSKKTGFGQPQHF. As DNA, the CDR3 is TGTGCCAGCAGTAAAAAGACAGGGTTCGGTCAGCCCCAGCATTTT.